These 19 T cell receptor beta chains were sequenced from one sample in a study of T cell repertoires in cytomegalovirus infection (dated by TCRdb to the late 2010s). No antigen is known for these receptors. Taken with the paper, the label for treatment or condition translates to: in vitro stimulation with specific CMV peptide epitopes to enrich CMV-specific T cells. TCRdb shows the sequencer as Illumina HiSeq 1500. TCRdb itself trimmed the public reads at Q25 with fastp, ran MiXCR and retained productive beta chains. Each entry is one CDR3 protein sequence, shown with its most common DNA and genes. In this sample the table shows about 920,000 distinct CDR3 sequences, approximately 31% of which occur a single time. The ten top clones hold more than 13% of the sample. This specimen consisted of cultured CD8+ T cells from PBMCs, obtained from culture after CMV antigen stimulation. Every receptor here comes from a human donor in good health (CMV status not recorded). Some clones in this sample may be carry-over from other donors' samples.

This clonotype showed up just a few times. V usage is TRBV20-1 and J usage is TRBJ2-7; D is unresolved. This CDR3 spans 13 amino acids. V was cut by 7 bases and J by 0 bases, with 13 bases left in between. CDR1 and CDR2 (germline): DFQATT, SNEGSKA (reference sequence). In DNA, the CDR3 is TGCAGTGAACGGACGGTTAGCTCCTACGAGCAGTACGTC. It encodes CSERTVSSYEQYV.

This clonotype was seen a few times. The chain employs TRBV27 and TRBJ1-1; D is undetermined. Looked up from germline, CDR1 is MNHEY and CDR2 is SMNVEV (reference sequence). This CDR3 is 13 amino acids long. Trimming left V 2 bases short and J 4 bases short, with 8 bases between. DNA for the CDR3: TGTGCCAGCAGTTTAGCAGCTATCACTGAAGCTTTCTTT. Residues: CASSLAAITEAFF.

This clonotype was seen at least ten times. This chain uses TRBV7-9 with TRBJ1-1, with D perhaps TRBD1 (5 bases). The CDR3 is made up of 14 amino acids. V dropped 5 bases and J dropped 8 bases, with 18 bases sitting between them. Germline V gene data show CDR1 as SEHNR and CDR2 as FQNEAQ (reference sequence). The CDR3 nucleotides are TGTGCCAGCAGCCCATGGGACGGCCCAGCCGAAGCTTTCTTT. Protein product: CASSPWDGPAEAFF.

V usage is TRBV28 and J usage is TRBJ1-1, with a tentative D call TRBD1 (5 bases). Trimming cost V 7 bases and J 0 bases, with 18 bases left between them. The germline gives CDR1 MDHEN, CDR2 SYDVKM. The CDR3 sequence is 16 residues long. As DNA, the CDR3 is TGTGCCAGCACCCCCCGGGGGGGGTTCATGAACACTGAAGCTTTCTTT. As protein: CASTPRGGFMNTEAFF.

The chain employs TRBV28 and TRBJ1-5, with D unclear. From germline, CDR1 is MDHEN and CDR2 SYDVKM. The length of the CDR3 is 16 residues. Trimming removed 2 bases from V and 7 bases from J, with 18 bases in between. CDR3 sequence: CASSLLGKTAYQPQHF. The CDR3 bases are TGTGCCAGCAGTTTACTAGGAAAGACTGCCTACCAGCCCCAGCATTTT.

In this sample, this clonotype turned up a few times. The chain combines TRBV28 with TRBJ2-3; TRBD1 matches at 7 bases. Germline-derived CDR1 and CDR2 are MDHEN and SYDVKM. The CDR3 length is 14 residues. V trimming: 4 bases; J trimming: 2 bases; junction bases outside the gene matches: 3. The CDR3 region has the DNA TGTGCCAGCAGTTGGGACAGCTACACAGATACGCAGTATTTT. This translates into CASSWDSYTDTQYF.

The rearrangement links TRBV12-5 to TRBJ2-2; weak D call: TRBD1 (5 bases). With 3 bases removed from V and 7 bases from J, the gap between germline ends came to 12 bases. The CDR3 length is 14 residues. Germline assignment: CDR1 LGHNT and CDR2 FRNRAP. In DNA form, the CDR3 reads TGTGCTAGTGGTTTTCAGGGAACTATCGGGGAGCTGTTTTTT. This codes for CASGFQGTIGELFF.

The V call is TRBV6-8, the J call TRBJ2-6, with 14 bases fitting TRBD2. This CDR3 is 18 amino acids long. Germline loops: CDR1 MNHGY, CDR2 SAAAGT. With 4 bases clipped from V and 3 bases from J, the junction kept 5 bases outside the gene matches. The CDR3 DNA reads as TGTGCCAGCAGTTCCCCGGGACTAGCGGGGGTTGGGGCCAACGTCCTGACTTTC. As protein: CASSSPGLAGVGANVLTF.

In this sample, this clonotype turned up a few times. The rearrangement uses TRBV27 and TRBJ2-3; no clear D gene. The germline gives CDR1 MNHEY, CDR2 SMNVEV (reference sequence). CDR3 length: 14 amino acids. Trimming stripped 3 bases from V and 1 base from J, with 8 bases between. DNA of the CDR3: TGTGCCAGCAGTTTCCGGCCAGGCACAGATACGCAGTATTTT. Translation gives CASSFRPGTDTQYF.

The chain is built from TRBV5-5 and TRBJ2-4, with a possible D match to TRBD2 (6 bases). CDR3 length: 14 amino acids. Trimming left V 4 bases short and J 7 bases short, with 15 bases between. The germline V gene encodes CDR1 SGHKS and CDR2 YYEKEE (reference sequence). CDR3 loop: CASSHAEGLNIQYF. CDR3 DNA: TGTGCCAGCAGCCACGCGGAGGGGCTCAACATTCAGTACTTC.

The CDR3 spells CASSRDGGAQGYTF. CDR3 in DNA: TGTGCCAGCAGCCGAGATGGAGGGGCGCAGGGCTACACCTTC. The chain employs TRBV4-2 and TRBJ1-2; tentative D call: TRBD1 (5 bases). This CDR3 spans 14 amino acids. The ends were cut back, 4 bases at V and 8 bases at J, with 17 bases in the middle. The germline gives CDR1 LGHNA, CDR2 YNFKEQ.

V gene TRBV6-5 combines with J gene TRBJ2-3; possible D gene TRBD2, 5 bases. Germline-derived CDR1 and CDR2 are MNHEY and SVGAGI. The CDR3 contains 16 residues. Trimming cost V 0 bases and J 1 base, with 11 bases left between them. CDR3 amino acids: CASSYSGDRGTDTQYF. As DNA, the CDR3 is TGTGCCAGCAGTTACTCCGGGGATCGCGGCACAGATACGCAGTATTTT.

This chain joins TRBV27 and TRBJ2-7; 10 nucleotides agree with TRBD1. Germline loops: CDR1 MNHEY, CDR2 SMNVEV (reference sequence). V lost 5 bases, J lost 5 bases, and 6 bases stayed unmatched. This CDR3 spans 14 amino acids. The CDR3 nucleotides are TGTGCCAGCAGTCCCGGGACAGGGGCCAACGAGCAGTACGTC. Amino acids: CASSPGTGANEQYV.

The chain uses TRBV7-6 and TRBJ2-1; TRBD2 agrees at 13 bases. The V gene end was trimmed by 5 bases and the J gene end by 9 bases; junction bases not matched to a gene: 10. In germline, CDR1 is SGHVS, CDR2 FNYEAQ. This CDR3 contains 16 residues. As DNA, the CDR3 is TGTGCCAGCAGCCAGTTACTAGCGGGGGGGCCCAGTGAGCAGTTCTTC. Its translation: CASSQLLAGGPSEQFF.

Regarding this clonotype: One end of the junction fails to match germline, which may point to a read error. The chain couples TRBV7-4 to TRBJ2-5; D gene ambiguous. CDR1 and CDR2 from the germline V gene are SGHVT and SQSDAQ. The CDR3 runs 13 residues. The CDR3 nucleotides are TGTGCCTGCAGCCCTTCGCACCAAGAGACCCAGTACTTC. It specifies CACSPSHQETQYF.

The chain joins TRBV23-1 to TRBJ2-6, with D possibly TRBD1 on 6 matching bases. TRBV23-1 is an open reading frame whose function is uncertain. The CDR3 length is 16 residues. The ends were cut back, 4 bases at V and 3 bases at J, with 13 bases in the middle. The CDR3 sequence: CASSPPGDSGANVLTF. CDR3 sequence (DNA): TGCGCCAGCAGTCCCCCAGGGGATAGTGGGGCCAACGTCCTGACTTTC.

The chain carries TRBV9 and TRBJ2-5; D gene unclear. V was trimmed by 3 bases and J by 5 bases, leaving 8 bases between them. The CDR3 is 12 amino acids. Germline V gives CDR1 SGDLS, CDR2 YYNGEE. In DNA, the CDR3 is TGTGCCAGCAGCGACGGTTCCGAGACCCAGTACTTC. It specifies CASSDGSETQYF.

The sample holds one count of this clonotype. The rearrangement uses TRBV6-6 and TRBJ1-1; D is unclear. Trimming took 4 bases from V and 4 from J, leaving 13 bases between them. The germline CDR1 and CDR2 sequences are MNHNY and SVGAGI (reference sequence). This CDR3 has 14 amino acids. In nucleotides, the CDR3 is TGTGCCAGCAGTTCGAGAGTAATCGGCACTGAAGCTTTCTTT. This sequence encodes CASSSRVIGTEAFF.

This chain connects TRBV6-2 or TRBV6-3 to TRBJ1-5; D gene uncertain. The germline gives CDR1 MNHEY, CDR2 SVGEGT. There are 19 residues in the CDR3. V lost 3 bases to trimming and J lost 9 bases, with 30 bases between them. The CDR3 region has the DNA TGTGCCAGCAGTTATGACCGGGCCTATCCTCGCGGGAGGTCCTGGCCCCAGCATTTT. This sequence encodes CASSYDRAYPRGRSWPQHF.